The T cell receptor beta chain described here comes from a study of cytomegalovirus exposure and HLA in healthy donors. Across the study: Most genotyped donors, over 70% of roughly 400, had Caucasian-associated genetic ancestry.

This PCR relied on a set of 60 Vbeta primers and 13 Jbeta primers. Sequencing was performed with immunoSEQ multiplex PCR; in TCRdb, only in-frame clones are kept and a portion is missing. The table lists 210,000 or so clones, around 79% of them singletons. The CDR3 runs to 15 residues. The V gene end was trimmed by 3 bases and the J gene end by 1 base; junction bases not matched to a gene: 3. Germline V gene data show CDR1 as SEHNR and CDR2 as FQNEAQ (reference sequence). Though nominally healthy at sampling, donors likely had unrecorded immune exposures. The sequence came from a man between 18 and 29 years old in good health and CMV-seronegative. The rearrangement uses TRBV7-9 and TRBJ1-1, with 9 bases that match TRBD1. Material for sequencing was PBMCs. CDR3 sequence reads: CASSFLQGANTEAFF. The CDR3 DNA is TGTGCCAGCAGCTTCCTACAGGGGGCGAACACTGAAGCTTTCTTT.